These 23 T cell receptor beta chains came from one sample sequenced in a study of blood T cell repertoires in COVID-19. Sequencing was performed with immunoSEQ multiplex PCR; in TCRdb, only in-frame clones are kept and a portion is missing. The sample has approximately 150,000 clones; approximately 84% are singletons. The source material was peripheral blood. These receptors were collected from a woman of 80 years or more with acute or convalescent COVID-19.

This chain uses TRBV29-1 with TRBJ1-1; 10 bases match TRBD1. The junction had 9 bases not matched to a gene; V was cut back by 7 bases and J by 4 bases. Germline assignment: CDR1 SQVTM and CDR2 ANQGSEA. The CDR3 is 14 residues long. CDR3 nucleotide sequence: TGCAGCGGGCAGCCGACAGGGGGCGGCACTGAAGCTTTCTTT. Protein sequence: CSGQPTGGGTEAFF. The complete variable domain, with remaining parts taken from reference TRBV29-1 and TRBJ1-1, reads SAVISQKPSRDICQRGTSLTIQCQVDSQVTMMFWYRQQPGQSLTLIATANQGSEATYESGFVIDKFPISRPNLTFSTLTVSNMSPEDSSIYLCSGQPTGGGTEAFFGQGTRLTVV.

The chain links TRBV5-1 to TRBJ1-2, with 8 bases identical to TRBD1. The germline V gene has CDR1 SGHRS and CDR2 YFSETQ. Trimming cost V 3 bases and J 3 bases; bases outside gene matches: 7. There are 15 residues in the CDR3. The CDR3 loop reads CASSSHQTGDYGYTF. The CDR3 bases are TGCGCCAGCAGCTCCCACCAGACAGGGGACTATGGCTACACCTTC.

The chain employs TRBV5-1 and TRBJ2-5; maybe TRBD2 (6 bases). V was pared by 4 bases and J by 2 bases, with 18 bases between. The CDR3 is 16 amino acids. Germline V lookup: CDR1 SGHRS, CDR2 YFSETQ. CDR3 loop: CASSPGVGPRQETQYF. In DNA form, the CDR3 reads TGCGCCAGCAGCCCGGGGGTGGGGCCTAGGCAAGAGACCCAGTACTTC.

CDR3 nucleotides: TGTGCCAGCAGTTACCACCCACGGGACAGGGGATCACAAGAGACCCAGTACTTC. It yields the protein CASSYHPRDRGSQETQYF. The chain joins TRBV6-2 or TRBV6-3 to TRBJ2-5; TRBD1 aligns across 10 bases. This CDR3 contains 18 residues. V was pared by 2 bases and J by 2 bases, with 11 bases of the junction left unmatched. In germline, CDR1 is MNHEY, CDR2 SVGEGT.

This clone occurred once. J is TRBJ1-1 and V is TRBV6-5, with TRBD1 matching 9 bases. CDR1 is MNHEY, CDR2 SVGAGI, per germline. J lost 5 bases, V lost 8 bases, and 9 bases had no gene match. The CDR3 loop spans 14 amino acids. The CDR3 DNA reads as TGTGCCAGCCTCCGGGACAGGGTTGGGACTGAAGCTTTCTTT. This codes for CASLRDRVGTEAFF.

The J gene is TRBJ2-1, the V gene TRBV7-8, with D perhaps matching TRBD2 (5 bases). Between the trimmed V and J ends, which lost 2 bases and 6 bases, there was a span of 14 bases. Germline V gene data show CDR1 as SGHVS and CDR2 as FQNEAQ. The CDR3 sequence is 15 residues long. The CDR3 sequence is CASSLQRGRSNEQFF. The DNA for the CDR3 is TGTGCCAGCAGCTTACAACGGGGAAGAAGCAATGAGCAGTTCTTC.

This rearrangement joins TRBV6-5 to TRBJ1-2; tentatively, D is TRBD1 (6 bases). Trimming cost V 6 bases and J 1 base, with 9 bases left between them. Germline CDR1 and CDR2: MNHEY and SVGAGI. This CDR3 contains 13 residues. The CDR3 spells CASRGQNNYGYTF. CDR3 nucleotide sequence: TGTGCCAGCAGAGGACAGAATAACTATGGCTACACCTTC.

DNA for the CDR3: TGCGCCAGCAGTCGACATTGGGACAGGGGAGAAGAGACCCAGTACTTC. Translating it yields CASSRHWDRGEETQYF. The chain employs TRBV23-1 and TRBJ2-5; 10 bases are shared with TRBD1. TRBV23-1 is treated as an ORF (open reading frame) with a function not yet certain. This CDR3 region has 16 residues. V shed 4 bases and J 3 bases; nucleotides not matched to a gene: 8.

Here the CDR3 DNA reads TGTGCCAGCAGTTGGGCTGGGGGGGGTGAGCAGTTCTTC. Translating it yields CASSWAGGGEQFF. The rearrangement joins TRBV6-5 to TRBJ2-1, with 7 positions matching TRBD2. CDR1 and CDR2 (germline): MNHEY, SVGAGI. The junction had 6 bases not matched to a gene; V was cut back by 4 bases and J by 9 bases. This CDR3 has 13 amino acids.

The CDR3 DNA sequence: TGTGCCAGCAGCGGGCGGACAGGGGGCTCCTACAATGAGCAGTTCTTC. Translation gives CASSGRTGGSYNEQFF. The rearrangement links TRBV5-6 to TRBJ2-1; 10 bases match TRBD1. The CDR3 loop spans 16 amino acids. The J segment lost 0 bases and the V segment lost 4 bases, leaving 4 bases of the junction unmatched. Germline values: CDR1 SGHDT, CDR2 YYEEEE.

The CDR3 DNA reads TGCGCCAGCAGCCAAGGTAGTTATCAGGGCTCGACCGAGCAGTACTTC. It translates to CASSQGSYQGSTEQYF. This chain links TRBV4-3 with TRBJ2-7; a possible D gene is TRBD1 (5 bases). The CDR3 sequence is 16 residues long. Germline CDR1 is LGHNA and CDR2 is YSLEER. The V end lost 1 base, the J end lost 6 bases, and 19 bases lay between the germline ends.

This clone was seen only once. The rearrangement uses TRBV14 and TRBJ2-5; no firm D call. Germline V CDR1 and CDR2: SGHDN, FVKESK. The CDR3 length is 13 residues. V gave up 2 bases and J gave up 2 bases, with 6 bases separating them. Here the CDR3 DNA reads TGTGCCAGCAGCCAAACAGCACAAGAGACCCAGTACTTC. This gives the protein CASSQTAQETQYF.

V gene TRBV27 combines with J gene TRBJ2-4, with D perhaps matching TRBD2 (7 bases). CDR3 length equals 15 residues. Deletions cut 5 bases from V and 9 bases from J, with 20 bases between. Germline-derived CDR1 and CDR2 are MNHEY and SMNVEV (reference sequence). CDR3 DNA: TGTGCCAGCAGTCCCCCGGGGGGCGGAGGAGGCATTCAGTACTTC. Translation: CASSPPGGGGGIQYF.

CDR3 amino acids: CASSSRSGGRLPYEQYF. CDR3 in DNA: TGTGCCAGCAGCTCCCGTTCGGGCGGGAGGCTTCCCTACGAGCAGTACTTC. The V and J genes are TRBV7-2 and TRBJ2-7; 8 bases are shared with TRBD2. This CDR3 comprises 17 residues. The V gene end was trimmed by 4 bases and the J gene end by 2 bases; junction bases not matched to a gene: 13. Germline CDR1 is SGHTA and CDR2 is FQGNSA.

The rearrangement uses TRBV6-5 and TRBJ1-2, with 8 bases matching TRBD1. The CDR3 has 15 amino acids. Germline CDR1 and CDR2: MNHEY and SVGAGI. V shed 8 bases, J shed 4 bases, and the junction held 12 bases outside the gene matches. This CDR3 reads CASVDRGDIFYGYTF. CDR3 in DNA: TGTGCCAGCGTCGACAGGGGCGATATTTTCTATGGCTACACCTTC.

J is TRBJ2-3 and V is TRBV5-1, with 7 bases aligning to TRBD1. This CDR3 has 14 residues. CDR1 SGHRS and CDR2 YFSETQ come from the germline V gene. The J segment lost 0 bases and the V segment lost 7 bases, leaving 5 bases of the junction unmatched. The CDR3 nucleotides read TGCGCCAGCGGCCTGGGACAGAGCACAGATACGCAGTATTTT. This sequence encodes CASGLGQSTDTQYF.

This sequence joins TRBV18 and TRBJ1-2; TRBD1 is a possible D gene (6 bases). Germline V gene lookup returns CDR1 KGHSH and CDR2 LQKENI. This CDR3 contains 16 residues. Deletions cut 0 bases from V and 5 bases from J, with 16 bases between. CDR3 in amino acids: CASSPPVGDRIYGYTF. The DNA of the CDR3 is TGTGCCAGCTCACCACCGGTAGGAGACAGGATTTATGGCTACACCTTC.

This chain links TRBV5-3 with TRBJ2-3; 8 bases agree with TRBD1. TRBV5-3 qualifies as an ORF whose function is uncertain. Germline trimming cut 3 bases from V and 3 bases from J; bases unmatched to any gene: 6. CDR3 length: 15 amino acids. Here the CDR3 reads CARSSRTGLTDTQYF. The CDR3 coding sequence is TGTGCCAGAAGCTCAAGGACAGGGTTGACAGATACGCAGTATTTT.

This chain connects TRBV9 to TRBJ2-3; TRBD2 matches at 13 bases. The CDR3 covers 16 residues. The trim removed 3 bases at V and 4 bases at J, leaving 5 bases unmatched. Germline V gene sequence: CDR1 SGDLS, CDR2 YYNGEE. CDR3: CASSGGLAGWSDTQYF. The CDR3 DNA sequence: TGTGCCAGCAGCGGGGGACTAGCGGGGTGGTCAGATACGCAGTATTTT.

This clone was recorded only once. The rearrangement uses TRBV10-3 and TRBJ2-7; TRBD1 aligns across 12 bases. V trimming: 3 bases; J trimming: 5 bases; junction bases outside the gene matches: 8. This CDR3 has 16 residues. In germline, CDR1 is ENHRY, CDR2 SYGVKD. The CDR3, as DNA: TGTGCCATCAGTGAAAGGCCTGGGACAGGGGGCGACGAGCAGTACTTC. This translates into CAISERPGTGGDEQYF.

The genes are TRBV4-3 and TRBJ2-7; possibly TRBD1 for D (5 bases). CDR3 length: 15 amino acids. V lost 0 bases and J lost 3, with 12 bases in between. Germline V gene lookup returns CDR1 LGHNA and CDR2 YSLEER. CDR3 in amino acids: CASSQDLGQLYEQYF. CDR3 nucleotides: TGCGCCAGCAGCCAAGATCTTGGACAACTCTACGAGCAGTACTTC.

This clone was seen only once. This rearrangement joins TRBV6-6 to TRBJ1-5; 9 positions agree with TRBD1. Trimming cost V 10 bases and J 6 bases; bases outside gene matches: 4. The CDR3 has 12 residues. Per the germline V gene, CDR1 is MNHNY and CDR2 is SVGAGI (reference sequence). The CDR3 sequence is CATTTGGQPQHF. CDR3 DNA: TGTGCCACTACGACAGGGGGTCAGCCCCAGCATTTT.

CDR3 nucleotides: TGTGCCAGCAGCCCAGGGGATGTGGGCGCAGATACGCAGTATTTT. Translated: CASSPGDVGADTQYF. The rearrangement links TRBV7-9 to TRBJ2-3, with D possibly matching TRBD1 (6 bases). Per germline, CDR1 SEHNR and CDR2 FQNEAQ (reference sequence). The CDR3 is 15 residues long. V lost 5 bases, J lost 4 bases, and 16 bases lay in between. Looking up the rest from reference TRBV7-9 and TRBJ2-3 gives the full variable domain: DTGVSQNPRHKITKRGQNVTFRCDPISEHNRLYWYRQTLGQGPEFLTYFQNEAQLEKSRLLSDRFSAERPKGSFSTLEIQRTEQGDSAMYLCASSPGDVGADTQYFGPGTRLTVL.